This TCR beta chain comes out of a study of neoadjuvant anti-PD-1 for oral cavity cancer. Study-level background: Patients without progression got a fourth dose around day 43. Notes on the study in general: Only a few patients per response group were TCR-analyzed; validation needed.

Blood libraries mostly used roughly 0.5 ug genomic DNA, six replicates each. TCRdb's copy holds only in-frame clones and misses some; the assay was immunoSEQ multiplex PCR. This sample has about 12,000 clones, with around 71% found just once. In regard to this clone: Antigen unknown.

CDR1 and CDR2 from the germline V gene are SNHLY and FYNNEI. The V gene lost 1 base and the J gene lost 1 base, with 13 bases spanning the gap. The CDR3 is 16 residues long. Time point defined: after neoadjuvant nivolumab, at surgical resection. No culture or expansion preceded analysis of these blood cells. Material: PBMCs, obtained after nivolumab (anti-PD-1) treatment. This chain links TRBV2 with TRBJ1-2, with D perhaps matching TRBD1 (6 bases). The TCR originated in a person aged 35-79 years with oral cavity squamous cell carcinoma. CDR3 DNA sequence: TGTGCCAGCAGTGAAGGGGGGACACTCATTAACTATGGCTACACCTTC. Residues: CASSEGGTLINYGYTF.